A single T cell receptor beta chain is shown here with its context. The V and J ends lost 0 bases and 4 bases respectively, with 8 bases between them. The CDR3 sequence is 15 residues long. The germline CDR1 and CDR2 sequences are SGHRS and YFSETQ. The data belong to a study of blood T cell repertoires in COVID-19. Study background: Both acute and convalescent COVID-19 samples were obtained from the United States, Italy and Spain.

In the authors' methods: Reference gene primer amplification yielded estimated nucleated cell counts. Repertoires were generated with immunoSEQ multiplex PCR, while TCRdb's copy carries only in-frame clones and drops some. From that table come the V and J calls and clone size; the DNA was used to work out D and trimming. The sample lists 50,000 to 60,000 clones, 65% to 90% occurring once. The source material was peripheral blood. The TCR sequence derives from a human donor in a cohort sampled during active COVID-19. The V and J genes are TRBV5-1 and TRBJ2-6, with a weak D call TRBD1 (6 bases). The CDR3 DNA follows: TGCGCCAGCAGCTTGGGGACAGCCGGGGCCAACGTCCTGACTTTC. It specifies CASSLGTAGANVLTF.